The entry below describes one T cell receptor (beta chain). Its target is not known. Trimming removed 0 bases at V and 5 bases at J, with 11 bases between. CDR3 length: 14 amino acids. The V gene's germline CDR1 is SGHTS and CDR2 YDEGEE. These data originate in a study of T cells in Graves' hyperthyroidism and ophthalmopathy. As for the study in general: Initial diagnosis, before any treatment, was when peripheral blood was collected.

Amplification targeted TCR beta CDR3 regions from RNA transcripts. The primer set for the first-round RT-PCR of the TCR CDR3 was HTBI. Each CDR3 protein is one row after TCRdb ran MiXCR on the multiplex PCR reads. The sample shows about 360,000 distinct CDR3 sequences, roughly an eighth of them seen only once. Study results and limitations: Blood also showed most of the thyroid clonotypes that were expanded above 0.001.

This receptor was taken from a young woman with Graves' hyperthyroidism. Sample: blood. The V call is TRBV5-8, the J call TRBJ2-5, with D perhaps matching TRBD2 (5 bases). The CDR3 DNA is TGTGCCAGCAGCTTGGGCTCGGGATACGAGACCCAGTACTTC. Its protein product is CASSLGSGYETQYF.